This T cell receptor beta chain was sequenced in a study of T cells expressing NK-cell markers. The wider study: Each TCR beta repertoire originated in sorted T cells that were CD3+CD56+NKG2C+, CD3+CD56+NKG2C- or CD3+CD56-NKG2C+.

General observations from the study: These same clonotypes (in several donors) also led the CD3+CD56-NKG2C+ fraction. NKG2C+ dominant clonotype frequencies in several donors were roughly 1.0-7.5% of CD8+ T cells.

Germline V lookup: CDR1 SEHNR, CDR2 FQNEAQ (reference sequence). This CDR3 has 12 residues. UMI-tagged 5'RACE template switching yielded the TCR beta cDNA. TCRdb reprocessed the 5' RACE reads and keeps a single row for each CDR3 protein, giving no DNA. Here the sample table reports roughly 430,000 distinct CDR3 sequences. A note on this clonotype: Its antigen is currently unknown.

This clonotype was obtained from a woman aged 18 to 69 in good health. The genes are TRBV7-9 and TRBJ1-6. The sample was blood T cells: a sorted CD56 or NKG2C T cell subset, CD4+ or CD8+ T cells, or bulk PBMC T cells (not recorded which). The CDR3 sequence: CASSLKRSPLHF.